This T cell receptor (beta chain) was sequenced for a study of T cells in Graves' hyperthyroidism and ophthalmopathy (dated by TCRdb to 2018 to 2020). For the study in its entirety: Peripheral blood samples were taken at initial diagnosis, before any treatment was given. A discovery cohort of roughly 100 patients, roughly 45 with Graves' ophthalmopathy and 55 to 65 with stable Graves' hyperthyroidism, was used to find distinguishing TCR V-J signatures. An independent validation cohort of under 20 hyperthyroidism patients and about 15 patients who later progressed to ophthalmopathy tested prospective prediction of ophthalmopathy. The approximately 95 discovery patients were divided at random into training and test sets in a 7:3 ratio. Thyroid tissue and blood T-cell repertoires from roughly six Graves' hyperthyroidism patients were also compared in the study. After blood sampling, hyperthyroidism patients were treated with methimazole at a starting dose of 30 mg daily, and ophthalmopathy patients were treated with high-dose intravenous methylprednisolone. The paper reports TCR Vbeta CDR3 sequencing of over 120 peripheral blood samples: fewer than 50 ophthalmopathy, about 75 hyperthyroidism and about 17 progressor patients. The paper as a whole reports these results and caveats: Most expanded thyroid clonotypes (frequency above 0.001) were also found in blood, which suggests that blood repertoires may mirror thyroid immune responses. Sample size was not statistically predetermined, and investigators were not blinded to group allocation. In validation, the model predicted progression to ophthalmopathy with roughly 66% sensitivity and 72% to 85% specificity, a median of 6.5 months before onset. Ophthalmopathy was separated from stable hyperthyroidism by a 13 V-J signature model, with approximately 86% sensitivity and 81% to 82% specificity obtained in cross-validation and 80%/75% obtained in testing.

In the ophthalmopathy patients, disease was moderately to severely active, with a Clinical Activity Score of 3 or more, a NOSPECS grade of 4 or more, and a duration of less than 3 months. Patients with uncontrolled infections, other autoimmune diseases, pregnancy or lactation were excluded. Clinical symptoms, serum thyroxine and TRAb, thyroid ultrasound, and orbital computed tomography formed the basis for the diagnoses. PBMCs were isolated from approximately 10 ml of fresh peripheral blood by Ficoll-Paque density gradient centrifugation. Trizol reagent was used to extract total RNA, and RNA quality was then checked on an Agilent 2100 Bioanalyzer. This clonotype has a count of ten or more. What this receptor recognizes is not known. No per-base quality is available; no much larger clone lies one base away. CDR1 SGHRS and CDR2 YFSETQ were looked up in the germline V gene. Trimming accounts for 3 bases at V and 5 bases at J, while the number of junction bases matched to no gene is 6. There are 14 amino acids in the CDR3, from cysteine to phenylalanine inclusive. Solely the CDR3 DNA is kept, with 42 bases framed from the first base.

Amplification of TCR beta CDR3 regions was carried out from RNA transcripts. A first-round RT-PCR of the TCR CDR3 used the HTBI primer set with the Qiagen OneStep RT-PCR kit. A second multiplex PCR round built the libraries, followed by size selection and purification. Libraries were sequenced paired-end with 100 bp reads on an Illumina HiSeq2000. Processing in the source paper ran as follows. SOAPnuke was used to process the raw data, removing reads that contained adapters or uncalled bases, had a mean Phred below 15, or lacked an exact match to the constant primer or identifier. COPE v1.2.5 was used to merge high-quality paired reads, and clonotypes were defined as unique nucleotide sequences. MiTCR v1.1 was used to align the clonotypes against IMGT TRBV, TRBD and TRBJ reference segments. The analysis included only V-J combinations with a frequency above 0.0001, which together covered roughly 99% of the repertoires. A TCS score was defined as the ratio of F50 (clonal expansion) to E x V (chaos), with BLOSUM62-based TCRdist applied between CDR3 peptides within each V-J. Welch's t-statistics and random forest reduced 514 V-J features to fewer than 15, which were used in a naive Bayes classifier (R e1071). TCRdb reran the public reads through fastp at Q25 and MiXCR, keeping productive beta chains. Rows merge per CDR3 protein into single entries with the most common DNA and genes. For this entry, the V and J calls and clone size follow TCRdb and not the study's own pipeline. A total of a few hundred thousand distinct CDR3 sequences appear in this sample, roughly 20% of them only once. The ten largest clones capture roughly 15% of the sample.

In this chain, TRBV5-1 is recombined with TRBJ2-7; 9 of the junction bases match TRBD2. The TCR was taken from a woman aged 40 to 50 with Graves' ophthalmopathy. What was sequenced was blood. The CDR3 is CASSWGLALNEQYF. The base sequence is TGCGCCAGCAGCTGGGGACTAGCACTAAACGAGCAGTACTTC.